Sequencing of this T cell receptor beta chain was carried out in a study of blood T cell repertoires in COVID-19 (dated by TCRdb to the early 2020s). For the study in its entirety: Samples from collaborators originated in the United States, Italy and Spain and spanned both the acute and convalescent phases of COVID-19. The prospective study material was composed of cDNA or gDNA derived from T cells, B-cell-depleted T cells, or PBMCs. Deeply sampled blood TCRbeta repertoires from subjects exposed to, actively infected with, or recovered from COVID-19 were included in the dataset. A freely available public database, intended as a resource for researchers studying the immune response to SARS-CoV-2, is where the repertoires were released. The samples were drawn from the first 160 participants of the ongoing ImmuneRACE study and from roughly 1,300 subjects provided by 6 global collaborators. A de-identified subject ID, COVID-19 status, age in years and sex were almost always included in the sample metadata. Where HLA class I and class II types were available, the types were taken from metadata supplied by the sample provider, not from assay-based typing.

Study-level results and caveats: The amount of clinical and demographic metadata varied by source and participant and was provided uncurated.

TCRbeta CDR3 regions were amplified from genomic DNA using the immunoSEQ Assay, a bias-controlled multiplex PCR. Per the authors' processing: The number of nucleated cells in each sample was estimated from the amplification of reference gene primers within the assay. Sequence reads were collapsed and filtered to measure the absolute abundance of every unique TCRbeta CDR3 rearrangement. Productive Simpson clonality was computed per sample as the square root of Simpson's diversity index over productive rearrangements. Drawn from immuneACCESS, this table holds only the in-frame rearrangements with V and J called that TCRdb kept. Clones are partly lost; checked studies trace under half to an unresolved V gene and leave the rest unexplained. From that table come the V and J calls and clone size; the DNA was used to work out D and trimming. This sample is represented by around 52,000 clones; 82% of them were singletons. The ten largest clones capture around 8.2% of the sample.

This clone was detected only once. Its target antigen remains unknown. Base qualities are not recorded, but no much larger clone differs from it by a single base. Collaborating institutions collected whole blood in K2EDTA tubes following their own protocols. For TCRbeta analysis, collaborators shipped samples as frozen whole blood, isolated PBMCs, or DNA extracted from either of those sample types. Sample: peripheral blood. This TCR derives from a woman aged 80 or over with acute or convalescent COVID-19.

The nucleotide sequence reads TGCGCCAGCAGCCCTCGACAGGGTTTCGGCAATGAGCAGTTCTTC. Its product reads: CASSPRQGFGNEQFF. The sequence joins TRBV4-1 to TRBJ2-1; TRBD1 lines up with 7 middle nucleotides. CDR1 and CDR2 are read off the germline V gene as MGHRA and YSYEKL. The CDR3 goes from the cysteine to the phenylalanine over 15 residues. Only the CDR3 part of the read is kept: 45 bases, read in frame from the first base. For this chain, trimming is 4 bases at the V end and 6 bases at the J end, and the number of junction bases without a gene match is 9.